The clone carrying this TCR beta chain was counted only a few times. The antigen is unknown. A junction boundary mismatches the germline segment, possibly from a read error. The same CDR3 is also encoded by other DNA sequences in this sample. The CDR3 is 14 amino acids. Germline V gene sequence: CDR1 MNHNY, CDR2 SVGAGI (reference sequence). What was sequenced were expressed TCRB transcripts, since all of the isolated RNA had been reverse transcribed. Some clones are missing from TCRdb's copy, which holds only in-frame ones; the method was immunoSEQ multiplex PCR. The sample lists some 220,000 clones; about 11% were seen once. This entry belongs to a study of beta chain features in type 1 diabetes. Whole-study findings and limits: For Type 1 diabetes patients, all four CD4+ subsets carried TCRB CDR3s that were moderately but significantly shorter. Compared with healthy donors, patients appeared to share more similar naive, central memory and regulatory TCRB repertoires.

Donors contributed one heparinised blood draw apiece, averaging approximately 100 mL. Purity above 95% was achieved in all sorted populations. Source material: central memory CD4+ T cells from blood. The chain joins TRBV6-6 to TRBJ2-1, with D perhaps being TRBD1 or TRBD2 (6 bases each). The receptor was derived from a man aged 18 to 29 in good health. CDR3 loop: CASRRGQGNNEQFF. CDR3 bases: TGCGCCAGCCGGAGGGGCCAGGGGAACAATGAGCAGTTCTTC.